Only a few counts were recorded for the clone carrying this T cell receptor (beta chain). Its antigen is unknown. These data come from a study of breast tumors, draining lymph nodes, adjacent tissues. Findings of the study overall: That most tumor T cells come from lymph nodes remained unproven.

Via MiXCR, TCRdb re-called the multiplex PCR reads, giving one row per CDR3 protein. Altogether 290,000 or so distinct CDR3 sequences are present, about 30% being singletons, with the ten largest covering around 1.1%. Breast cancer patients provided tissue from their axillary draining lymph nodes. The CDR3 is 14 residues long. CDR1 is KGHSH and CDR2 is LQKENI in the germline V gene. V was clipped by 6 bases and J by 2 bases, with 11 bases between them. V usage is TRBV18 and J usage is TRBJ1-3; D possibly corresponds to TRBD1 (6 bases). This TCR derives from a female donor with breast cancer. Some clones in this sample may be carry-over from other donors' samples. Sequenced material: axillary lymph node tissue. CDR3 loop: CASSQGSPGNTIYF. The CDR3, as DNA: TGTGCCAGCTCCCAGGGGAGCCCTGGAAACACCATATATTTT.